Shown below are 12 T cell receptor beta chains from a single sample sequenced in a study of T cell responses to AZD1222 COVID-19 vaccine. Produced via immunoSEQ multiplex PCR; TCRdb's table is partial and in-frame only. The sample consists of about 87,000 clones, around nine tenths of them appearing once. Source: peripheral blood, taken on day 0 of AZD1222 vaccination. These receptors were collected from an adult in good health.

There are a few counts of this clone. The chain has TRBV7-9 and TRBJ2-2; tentative D call: TRBD1 (5 bases). In germline, CDR1 is SEHNR, CDR2 FQNEAQ (reference sequence). The ends were cut back, 1 base at V and 1 base at J, with 7 bases in the middle. The CDR3 runs 15 residues. The CDR3 DNA reads as TGTGCCAGCAGCTTAGTTCAGGGGAACACCGGGGAGCTGTTTTTT. Translating gives CASSLVQGNTGELFF.

The chain couples TRBV28 to TRBJ2-1, with 7 bases that match TRBD1. The CDR3 has 15 residues. J lost 2 bases, V lost 5 bases, and 6 bases had no gene match. The V gene's germline CDR1 is MDHEN and CDR2 SYDVKM. CDR3 in DNA: TGTGCCAGCAGTCCTTTTGACAGGGCCTACAATGAGCAGTTCTTC. Its translation: CASSPFDRAYNEQFF. Together with reference TRBV28 and TRBJ2-1, the CDR3 gives the full variable domain: DVKVTQSSRYLVKRTGEKVFLECVQDMDHENMFWYRQDPGLGLRLIYFSYDVKMKEKGDIPEGYSVSREKKERFSLILESASTNQTSMYLCASSPFDRAYNEQFFGPGTRLTVL.

The chain has TRBV18 and TRBJ2-3; no clear D gene. This CDR3 is 16 amino acids long. CDR1 and CDR2 (germline): KGHSH, LQKENI. The V end was cut by 2 bases, the J end by 2 bases, with 14 bases between. The CDR3 region is CASSPDLRTITDTQYF. The DNA for the CDR3 is TGTGCCAGCTCACCAGATTTGCGAACGATCACAGATACGCAGTATTTT. The full variable domain, in which reference TRBV18 and TRBJ2-3 provide the parts outside the CDR3, is NAGVMQNPRHLVRRRGQEARLRCSPMKGHSHVYWYRQLPEEGLKFMVYLQKENIIDESGMPKERFSAEFPKEGPSILRIQQVVRGDSAAYFCASSPDLRTITDTQYFGPGTRLTVL.

The CDR3 loop reads CASRYRGLQNDEQYF. The DNA for the CDR3 is TGTGCCAGCAGATACCGGGGCCTCCAGAACGACGAGCAGTACTTC. The V gene is TRBV2, the J gene TRBJ2-7; D is tentatively TRBD1 or TRBD2 (5 bases each). Germline lookup yields CDR1 SNHLY and CDR2 FYNNEI. The ends were cut back, 6 bases at V and 5 bases at J, with 20 bases in the middle. This CDR3 spans 15 amino acids.

The V gene is TRBV7-8, the J gene TRBJ1-2, with D perhaps TRBD1 (6 bases). The germline V gene has CDR1 SGHVS and CDR2 FQNEAQ. The V and J ends lost 5 bases and 5 bases respectively, with 9 bases between them. CDR3 length: 12 amino acids. This CDR3 reads CASSPDSYGYTF. CDR3 in DNA: TGTGCCAGCAGCCCGGACAGTTATGGCTACACCTTC.

V usage is TRBV7-8 and J usage is TRBJ1-4, with D possibly matching TRBD1 (6 bases). This CDR3 spans 17 amino acids. V shed 6 bases and J shed 0 bases, with 17 bases lying between them. CDR1 is SGHVS and CDR2 is FQNEAQ in the germline V gene. CDR3: CASSSGVGLATNEKLFF. DNA for the CDR3: TGTGCCAGCAGTTCAGGGGTAGGCTTGGCAACTAATGAAAAACTGTTTTTT.

The chain carries TRBV29-1 and TRBJ2-5; TRBD1 matches 8 bases. The CDR3 runs to 16 residues. Germline assignment: CDR1 SQVTM and CDR2 ANQGSEA. The V gene end was trimmed by 6 bases and the J gene end by 5 bases; junction bases not matched to a gene: 17. The CDR3 DNA reads TGCAGCGTAAAGAACTCCGACAGGGGAAGAGGGGAGACCCAGTACTTC. Translated: CSVKNSDRGRGETQYF. Together with reference TRBV29-1 and TRBJ2-5, the CDR3 gives the full variable domain: SAVISQKPSRDICQRGTSLTIQCQVDSQVTMMFWYRQQPGQSLTLIATANQGSEATYESGFVIDKFPISRPNLTFSTLTVSNMSPEDSSIYLCSVKNSDRGRGETQYFGPGTRLLVL.

The rearrangement links TRBV6-5 to TRBJ1-1, with D hard to call. Germline values: CDR1 MNHEY, CDR2 SVGAGI. V gave up 2 bases and J gave up 1 base, with 11 bases separating them. CDR3 size: 15 residues. DNA for the CDR3: TGTGCCAGCAGTTACATTGTACCGCCGAACACTGAAGCTTTCTTT. This sequence encodes CASSYIVPPNTEAFF.

V is TRBV7-8 and J is TRBJ2-7; D might be TRBD1 (6 bases). CDR3 length: 18 residues. Germline assignment: CDR1 SGHVS and CDR2 FQNEAQ. V shed 1 base and J shed 3 bases, with 22 bases lying between them. The CDR3 DNA sequence: TGTGCCAGCAGCTTAGGGGGGACACACAGTACGATATTCTACGAGCAGTACTTC. Translated: CASSLGGTHSTIFYEQYF.

The V gene is TRBV11-2, the J gene TRBJ1-1, with 9 bases matching TRBD1. This CDR3 has 15 residues. Trimming cost V 5 bases and J 5 bases; bases outside gene matches: 9. Germline V gene lookup returns CDR1 SGHAT and CDR2 FQNNGV. In DNA, the CDR3 is TGTGCCAGCAGCAACACAGGGGGCCAGGCGACTGAAGCTTTCTTT. It specifies CASSNTGGQATEAFF.

This clone was counted a few times. An end of the junction does not agree with germline; a read error may underlie this. The rearrangement joins TRBV7-7 to TRBJ2-1; D possibly corresponds to TRBD2 (5 bases). The CDR3 runs 15 residues. Looked up from germline, CDR1 is SSHAT and CDR2 is FNYEAQ (reference sequence). The CDR3 protein is CASSLSLENYNEQFF. Here the CDR3 DNA reads TGTGCTAGCAGCTTATCACTAGAGAACTACAATGAGCAGTTCTTC.

The chain carries TRBV19 and TRBJ2-7; 8 nucleotides match TRBD1. The CDR3 is made up of 14 amino acids. Germline CDR1 reads LNHDA; CDR2 reads SQIVND (reference sequence). Trimming cost V 5 bases and J 2 bases; bases outside gene matches: 5. The CDR3 sequence is CASSLQGAAYEQYF. The CDR3, as DNA: TGTGCCAGTAGTTTGCAGGGGGCAGCCTACGAGCAGTACTTC.